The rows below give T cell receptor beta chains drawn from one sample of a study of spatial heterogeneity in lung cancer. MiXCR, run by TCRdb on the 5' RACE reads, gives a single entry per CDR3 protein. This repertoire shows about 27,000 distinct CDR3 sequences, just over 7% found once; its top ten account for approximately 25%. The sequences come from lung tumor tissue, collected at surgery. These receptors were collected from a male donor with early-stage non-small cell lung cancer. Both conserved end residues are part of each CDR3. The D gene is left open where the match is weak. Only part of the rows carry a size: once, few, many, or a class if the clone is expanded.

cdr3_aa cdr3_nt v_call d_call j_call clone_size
CASSQRGNNSPLHF TGTGCCAGCAGCCAAAGGGGGAATAATTCACCCCTCCACTTT TRBV14 NA TRBJ1-6 NA
CASSQDTAITGELFF TGCGCCAGCAGCCAAGACACGGCCATCACCGGGGAGCTGTTTTTT TRBV4-1 NA TRBJ2-2 many
CAFHYREGTEAFF TGTGCCTTTCACTACAGGGAGGGCACTGAAGCTTTCTTT TRBV30 NA TRBJ1-1 many
CASSLLGSRETQYF TGCGCCAGCAGCTTATTAGGCTCTCGGGAGACCCAGTACTTC TRBV5-1 NA TRBJ2-5 many
CASCPLGQSGEQFF TGTGCCAGCTGCCCTCTAGGACAGTCGGGTGAGCAGTTCTTC TRBV6-5 NA TRBJ2-1 many
CAISESNRGLPGDTQYF TGTGCCATCAGTGAGTCGAACAGGGGGCTACCCGGAGATACGCAGTATTTT TRBV10-3 TRBD1 TRBJ2-3 few
CSAIQRGYTEAFF TGCAGTGCTATCCAACGGGGTTACACTGAAGCTTTCTTT TRBV20-1 NA TRBJ1-1 many
CASSVVGSMNTEAFF TGTGCCAGCAGCGTAGTGGGCAGCATGAACACTGAAGCTTTCTTT TRBV9 NA TRBJ1-1 many
CASSQDFGNTIYF TGTGCCAGCAGCCAAGATTTTGGAAACACCATATATTTT TRBV2 NA TRBJ1-3 NA
CSAEPITDTQYF TGCAGTGCCGAGCCCATCACAGATACGCAGTATTTT TRBV20-1 NA TRBJ2-3 many
CSASGGQNTGELFF TGCAGTGCTAGCGGGGGCCAAAACACCGGGGAGCTGTTTTTT TRBV20-1 NA TRBJ2-2 NA
CAWSRPGRPGVGELFF TGTGCCTGGAGTCGCCCAGGTCGGCCGGGAGTCGGGGAGCTGTTTTTT TRBV30 NA TRBJ2-2 many
CASGAENTEAFF TGTGCCAGCGGGGCAGAGAACACTGAAGCTTTCTTT TRBV2 NA TRBJ1-1 NA
CASSIDASNTEAFF TGTGCCAGCAGCATTGACGCTTCAAACACTGAAGCTTTCTTT TRBV12-3/TRBV12-4 NA TRBJ1-1 NA
CASSLSLPAGRGTEAFF TGCGCCAGCAGCTTGAGTCTCCCGGCAGGGAGAGGGACTGAAGCTTTCTTT TRBV5-1 NA TRBJ1-1 many
CASGTHNEQYF TGTGCCAGCGGGACTCACAACGAGCAGTACTTC TRBV10-3 NA TRBJ2-7 many
CASSQEWTANSPLHF TGTGCCAGCAGCCAAGAATGGACAGCTAATTCACCCCTCCACTTT TRBV3-1 NA TRBJ1-6 many
CSANGNEQFF TGCAGTGCTAATGGGAATGAGCAGTTCTTC TRBV20-1 NA TRBJ2-1 many
CSASQVISDQPQHF TGCAGTGCTAGTCAGGTGATCTCAGATCAGCCCCAGCATTTT TRBV20-1 NA TRBJ1-5 few
CASSLAGAGELFF TGTGCCAGCAGCTTAGCAGGGGCCGGGGAGCTGTTTTTT TRBV11-3 NA TRBJ2-2 NA
CAWSVSFFLAPTLHF TGTGCCTGGAGTGTATCTTTCTTTTTAGCGCCCACCCTCCACTTT TRBV30 NA TRBJ1-6 NA
CASSLGRDGPQYF TGCGCCAGCAGCTTGGGAAGAGATGGACCCCAGTACTTC TRBV5-1 NA TRBJ2-5 many
CASSQPTGDEQYF TGCGCCAGCAGCCAACCGACAGGGGACGAGCAGTACTTC TRBV4-1 TRBD1 TRBJ2-7 many
CASSRDRGYEQYF TGTGCCAGCAGCCGGGACAGGGGCTACGAGCAGTACTTC TRBV6-5 TRBD1 TRBJ2-7 medium-sized
CSASLAGGPDTQYF TGCAGTGCTTCCCTAGCGGGGGGGCCAGATACGCAGTATTTT TRBV20-1 TRBD2 TRBJ2-3 NA
CASKRDGLGGASGANVLTF TGCGCCAGCAAACGAGACGGCCTCGGGGGGGCCTCTGGGGCCAACGTCCTGACTTTC TRBV4-1 TRBD2 TRBJ2-6 many
CASSPVGTSGLYNEQFF TGTGCCAGCAGCCCGGTGGGGACTAGCGGACTCTACAATGAGCAGTTCTTC TRBV6-2/TRBV6-3 TRBD2 TRBJ2-1 many
CASSLGRQETQYF TGTGCCAGCAGCTTGGGGAGGCAAGAGACCCAGTACTTC TRBV7-2 NA TRBJ2-5 many
CSASRGDNEQFF TGCAGTGCTAGCAGGGGGGACAATGAGCAGTTCTTC TRBV20-1 NA TRBJ2-1 NA
CASSSPPGGGQGGYTF TGTGCCAGCAGTTCTCCTCCCGGCGGGGGGCAAGGTGGCTACACCTTC TRBV28 NA TRBJ1-2 many
CASSINRDHEQYF TGTGCCAGCAGCATAAACAGGGATCACGAGCAGTACTTC TRBV7-7 NA TRBJ2-7 few
CASSLVTGGGNQPQHF TGTGCCAGCAGCTTAGTTACGGGAGGGGGCAATCAGCCCCAGCATTTT TRBV7-9 NA TRBJ1-5 many
CASSYMTGEQYF TGCGCCAGCAGCTATATGACAGGCGAGCAGTACTTC TRBV5-1 NA TRBJ2-7 many
CAISQQGSDEQYF TGTGCCATCAGTCAACAGGGAAGCGACGAGCAGTACTTC TRBV10-3 NA TRBJ2-7 NA
CASRDRGITDTQYF TGTGCCAGCAGGGACAGGGGGATTACAGATACGCAGTATTTT TRBV6-5 TRBD1 TRBJ2-3 NA
CATIGTAEETQYF TGTGCCACCATTGGGACCGCGGAAGAGACCCAGTACTTC TRBV10-3 NA TRBJ2-5 NA
CASSFTGEYEKLFF TGCGCCAGCAGCTTTACAGGGGAATATGAAAAACTGTTTTTT TRBV5-1 TRBD1 TRBJ1-4 many
CASSPLRASGNTIYF TGTGCCAGCAGCCCCCTGAGGGCGTCGGGAAACACCATATATTTT TRBV6-2/TRBV6-3 NA TRBJ1-3 many
CASSFQAGTEAFF TGTGCCAGCAGCTTTCAAGCAGGCACTGAAGCTTTCTTT TRBV5-5 NA TRBJ1-1 medium-sized
CASSSYRVTEAFF TGTGCCAGCAGCTCCTACAGGGTGACTGAAGCTTTCTTT TRBV7-2 NA TRBJ1-1 many
CASKQDGSNYGYTF TGCGCCAGCAAGCAGGACGGATCTAACTATGGCTACACCTTC TRBV5-1 NA TRBJ1-2 many
CATTPTQGADGELFF TGCGCCACCACCCCAACCCAGGGGGCTGACGGGGAGCTGTTTTTT TRBV4-1 TRBD1 TRBJ2-2 many
CSVEMAGAPVYEQYF TGCAGCGTTGAAATGGCCGGGGCACCGGTCTACGAGCAGTACTTC TRBV29-1 NA TRBJ2-7 few
CASSYSNRDQPQHF TGTGCCAGCAGTTACTCGAACAGGGATCAGCCCCAGCATTTT TRBV6-2/TRBV6-3 NA TRBJ1-5 few
CASSLDVTPGKTQYF TGTGCCAGCAGCTTAGATGTCACCCCGGGGAAGACCCAGTACTTC TRBV7-8 NA TRBJ2-5 many
CASSPSSGGADTQYF TGTGCCAGCTCACCATCGAGCGGGGGGGCGGATACGCAGTATTTT TRBV18 TRBD2 TRBJ2-3 few
CASIAGTSGGETQYF TGCGCCTCAATCGCCGGGACTAGCGGGGGTGAGACCCAGTACTTC TRBV5-1 TRBD2 TRBJ2-5 few
CASSQDFSSSGANVLTF TGCGCCAGCAGCCAAGATTTTTCCAGCTCTGGGGCCAACGTCCTGACTTTC TRBV4-3 NA TRBJ2-6 many
CASSLWETGADTQYF TGTGCCAGCAGCTTATGGGAGACGGGCGCAGATACGCAGTATTTT TRBV7-8 NA TRBJ2-3 many
CASSQTTGTGYGYTF TGTGCCAGCAGCCAAACGACAGGGACAGGCTATGGCTACACCTTC TRBV4-2 TRBD1 TRBJ1-2 NA
CASSYNQRQAYSNQPQHF TGTGCCAGCAGTTATAACCAAAGACAGGCATATAGCAATCAGCCCCAGCATTTT TRBV6-7 NA TRBJ1-5 many
CASSYIYQETQYF TGTGCCAGCAGTTACATATACCAAGAGACCCAGTACTTC TRBV6-6 NA TRBJ2-5 NA
CASSWGAGENTEAFF TGCGCCAGCAGCTGGGGGGCAGGAGAAAACACTGAAGCTTTCTTT TRBV5-1 NA TRBJ1-1 many
CASSLGPDANYGYTF TGTGCCAGCAGCTTAGGTCCAGATGCTAACTATGGCTACACCTTC TRBV7-9 NA TRBJ1-2 NA
CASTLGQLANYGYTF TGTGCCAGCACCCTCGGACAGTTAGCTAACTATGGCTACACCTTC TRBV7-2 NA TRBJ1-2 many
CASSGGTGVNQPQHF TGTGCCAGCAGTGGGGGGACAGGGGTCAATCAGCCCCAGCATTTT TRBV2 TRBD1 TRBJ1-5 many
CASRGKGGANSPLHF TGTGCCAGCAGAGGGAAAGGGGGGGCTAATTCACCCCTCCACTTT TRBV2 NA TRBJ1-6 few
CSARVNGNTGELFF TGCAGTGCTAGGGTTAATGGTAACACCGGGGAGCTGTTTTTT TRBV20-1 NA TRBJ2-2 many
CASSAHRATNTEAFF TGTGCCAGCAGTGCCCACAGGGCAACGAACACTGAAGCTTTCTTT TRBV12-3/TRBV12-4 NA TRBJ1-1 many
CASSIIGLAGGNEQFF TGTGCCAGTAGTATAATCGGGCTAGCGGGGGGTAATGAGCAGTTCTTC TRBV19 TRBD2 TRBJ2-1 NA